The TCR beta chain described here comes from a study of T-cell memory formation after mild COVID-19. Germline V lookup: CDR1 SGHTA, CDR2 FQGNSA. Deletions cut 5 bases from V and 8 bases from J, with 18 bases between. The CDR3 runs 15 residues. TCRdb fed the 5' RACE reads into MiXCR, producing one record per CDR3 protein. The data hold 92,000 or so distinct CDR3 sequences, with about 15% observed a single time. The sequenced sample consisted of PBMCs or a T cell subset sorted from them (not recorded which). The chain has TRBV7-2 and TRBJ1-4; D gene ambiguous. The TCR originated in a man between 18 and 29 years old who had mild COVID-19 (a few samples of this study predate the infection). Cell type and time point are not known. CDR3 sequence: CASSPDLAVGEKLFF. In DNA form, the CDR3 reads TGTGCCAGCAGCCCAGACTTGGCGGTGGGAGAAAAACTGTTTTTT.